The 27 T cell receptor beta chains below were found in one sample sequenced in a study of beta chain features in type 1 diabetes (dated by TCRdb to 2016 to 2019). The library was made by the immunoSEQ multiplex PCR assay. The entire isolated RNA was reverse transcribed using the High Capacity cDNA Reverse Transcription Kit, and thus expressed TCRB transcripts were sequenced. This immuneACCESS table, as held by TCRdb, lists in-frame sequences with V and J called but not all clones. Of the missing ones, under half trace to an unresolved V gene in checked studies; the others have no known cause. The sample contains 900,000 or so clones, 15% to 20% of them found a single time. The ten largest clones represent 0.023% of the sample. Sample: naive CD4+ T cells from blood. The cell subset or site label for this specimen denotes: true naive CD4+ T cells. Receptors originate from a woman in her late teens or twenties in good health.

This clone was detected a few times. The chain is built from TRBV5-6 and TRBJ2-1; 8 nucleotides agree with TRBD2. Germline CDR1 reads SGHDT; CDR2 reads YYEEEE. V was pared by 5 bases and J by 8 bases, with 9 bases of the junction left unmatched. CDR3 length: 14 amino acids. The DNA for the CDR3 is TGTGCCAGCAGTCTGGGCGGGAGGATGGATGAGCAGTTCTTC. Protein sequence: CASSLGGRMDEQFF.

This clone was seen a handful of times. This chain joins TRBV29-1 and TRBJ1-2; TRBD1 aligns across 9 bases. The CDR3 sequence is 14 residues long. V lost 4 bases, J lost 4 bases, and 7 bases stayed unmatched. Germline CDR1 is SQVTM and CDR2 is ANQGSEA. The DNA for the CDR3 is TGCAGCGTTGGGAACAGGGGGCGCAGCTATGGCTACACCTTC. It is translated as CSVGNRGRSYGYTF.

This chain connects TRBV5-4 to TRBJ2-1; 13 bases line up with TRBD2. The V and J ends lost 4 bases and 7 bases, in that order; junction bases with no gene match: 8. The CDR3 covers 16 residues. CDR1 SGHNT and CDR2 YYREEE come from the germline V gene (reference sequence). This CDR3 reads CASSHRTSGSGNEQFF. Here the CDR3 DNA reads TGTGCCAGCAGCCACCGGACTAGCGGGAGTGGTAATGAGCAGTTCTTC.

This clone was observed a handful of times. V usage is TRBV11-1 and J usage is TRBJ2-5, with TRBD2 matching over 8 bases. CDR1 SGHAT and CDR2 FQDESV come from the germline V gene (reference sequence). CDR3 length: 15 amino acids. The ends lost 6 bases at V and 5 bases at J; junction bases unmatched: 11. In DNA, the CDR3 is TGTGCCAGCAGTGAAGGCGGCGGGAGGATGGAGACCCAGTACTTC. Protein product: CASSEGGGRMETQYF.

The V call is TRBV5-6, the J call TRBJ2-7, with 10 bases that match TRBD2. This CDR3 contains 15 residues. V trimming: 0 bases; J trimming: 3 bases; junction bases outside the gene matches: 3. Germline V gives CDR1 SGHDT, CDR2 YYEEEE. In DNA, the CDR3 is TGTGCCAGCAGCTTGGCTCCTAGCGGGAGCTACGAGCAGTACTTC. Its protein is CASSLAPSGSYEQYF.

This chain's CDR3 is CASSRGPDQETQYF. The CDR3 DNA reads TGTGCCAGCAGCCGGGGACCCGACCAAGAGACCCAGTACTTC. J is TRBJ2-5 and V is TRBV5-4; D may match TRBD1 or TRBD2 (5 bases each). CDR1 SGHNT and CDR2 YYREEE come from the germline V gene (reference sequence). Trimming pared 4 bases from V and 0 bases from J, leaving 10 bases between. There are 14 residues in the CDR3.

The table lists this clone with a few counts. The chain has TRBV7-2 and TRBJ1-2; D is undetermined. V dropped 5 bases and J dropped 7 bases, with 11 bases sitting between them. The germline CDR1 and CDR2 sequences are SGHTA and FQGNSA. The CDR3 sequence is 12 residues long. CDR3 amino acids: CASSPQGPGYTF. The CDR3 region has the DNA TGTGCCAGCAGCCCACAAGGGCCTGGCTACACCTTC.

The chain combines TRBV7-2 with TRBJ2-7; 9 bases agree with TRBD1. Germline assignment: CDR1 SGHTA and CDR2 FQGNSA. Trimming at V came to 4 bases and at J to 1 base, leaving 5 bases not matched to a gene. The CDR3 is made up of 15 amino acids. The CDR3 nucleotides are TGTGCCAGCAGCTCTCTACAGGGGGCGTCCTACGAGCAGTACTTC. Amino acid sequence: CASSSLQGASYEQYF. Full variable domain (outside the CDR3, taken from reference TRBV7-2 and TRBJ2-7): GAGVSQSPSNKVTEKGKDVELRCDPISGHTALYWYRQSLGQGLEFLIYFQGNSAPDKSGLPSDRFSAERTGGSVSTLTIQRTQQEDSAVYLCASSSLQGASYEQYFGPGTRLTVT.

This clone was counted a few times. CDR3 in DNA: TGTGCCAGCAGTCTACCAACCGACAGGGCCCACGAGCAGTACTTC. Its translation: CASSLPTDRAHEQYF. The chain joins TRBV28 to TRBJ2-7; TRBD1 matches 7 bases. Germline lookup yields CDR1 MDHEN and CDR2 SYDVKM. The CDR3 contains 15 residues. V was clipped by 5 bases and J by 5 bases; unmatched bases: 12.

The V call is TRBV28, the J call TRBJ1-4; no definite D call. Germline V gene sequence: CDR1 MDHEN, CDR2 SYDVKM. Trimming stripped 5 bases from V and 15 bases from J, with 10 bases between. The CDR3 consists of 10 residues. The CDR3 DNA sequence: TGTGCCAGCAGTGACTCGAAGTTGTTTTTT. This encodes CASSDSKLFF.

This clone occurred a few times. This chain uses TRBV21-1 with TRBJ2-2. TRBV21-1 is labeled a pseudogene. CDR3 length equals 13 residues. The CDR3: CASSKRYTGELFF. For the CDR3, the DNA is TGTGCCAGCAGCAAAAGGTACACCGGGGAGCTGTTTTTT.

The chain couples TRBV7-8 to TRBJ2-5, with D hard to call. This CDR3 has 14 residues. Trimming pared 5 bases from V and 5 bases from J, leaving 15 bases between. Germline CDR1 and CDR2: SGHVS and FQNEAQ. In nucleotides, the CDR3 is TGTGCCAGCAGCGGGATTGGAATCCGGGAGACCCAGTACTTC. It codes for CASSGIGIRETQYF.

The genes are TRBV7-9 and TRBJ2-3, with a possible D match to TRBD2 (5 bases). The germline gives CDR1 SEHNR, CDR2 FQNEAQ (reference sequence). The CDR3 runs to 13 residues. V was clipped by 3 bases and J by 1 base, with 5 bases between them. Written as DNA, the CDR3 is TGTGCCAGCAGCTTCGGGGGCACAGATACGCAGTATTTT. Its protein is CASSFGGTDTQYF.

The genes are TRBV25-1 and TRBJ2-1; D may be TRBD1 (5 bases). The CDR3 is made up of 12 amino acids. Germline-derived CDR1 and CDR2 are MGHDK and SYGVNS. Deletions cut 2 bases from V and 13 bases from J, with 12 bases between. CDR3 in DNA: TGTGCCAGCAGTGAAAATCAGGGAAGACAGTTCTTC. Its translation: CASSENQGRQFF.

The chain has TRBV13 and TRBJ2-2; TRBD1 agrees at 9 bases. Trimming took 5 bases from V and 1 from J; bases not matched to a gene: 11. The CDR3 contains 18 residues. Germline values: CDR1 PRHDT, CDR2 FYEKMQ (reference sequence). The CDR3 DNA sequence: TGTGCCAGCAGCCTATTTCCCTGGGACAGGGAGAACACCGGGGAGCTGTTTTTT. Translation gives CASSLFPWDRENTGELFF. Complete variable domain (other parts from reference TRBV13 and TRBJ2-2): AAGVIQSPRHLIKEKRETATLKCYPIPRHDTVYWYQQGPGQDPQFLISFYEKMQSDKGSIPDRFSAQQFSDYHSELNMSSLELGDSALYFCASSLFPWDRENTGELFFGEGSRLTVL.

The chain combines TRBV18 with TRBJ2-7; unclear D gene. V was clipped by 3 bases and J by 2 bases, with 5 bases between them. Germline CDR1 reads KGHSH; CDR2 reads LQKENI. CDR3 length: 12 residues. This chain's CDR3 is CASSPSAYEQYF. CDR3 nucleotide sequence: TGTGCCAGCTCACCGTCTGCCTACGAGCAGTACTTC.

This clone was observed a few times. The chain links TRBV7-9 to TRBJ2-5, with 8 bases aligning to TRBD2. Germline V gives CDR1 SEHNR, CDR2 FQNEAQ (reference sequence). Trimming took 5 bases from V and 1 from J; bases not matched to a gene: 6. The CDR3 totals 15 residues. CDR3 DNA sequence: TGTGCCAGCAGCAGGTTAGCGGGGATCCAAGAGACCCAGTACTTC. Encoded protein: CASSRLAGIQETQYF.

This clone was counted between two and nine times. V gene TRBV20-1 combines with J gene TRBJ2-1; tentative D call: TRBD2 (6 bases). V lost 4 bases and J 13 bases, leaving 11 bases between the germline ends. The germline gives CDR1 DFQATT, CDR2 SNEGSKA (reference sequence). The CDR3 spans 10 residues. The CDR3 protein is CSAMAGTQFF. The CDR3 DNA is TGCAGTGCTATGGCGGGAACCCAGTTCTTC.

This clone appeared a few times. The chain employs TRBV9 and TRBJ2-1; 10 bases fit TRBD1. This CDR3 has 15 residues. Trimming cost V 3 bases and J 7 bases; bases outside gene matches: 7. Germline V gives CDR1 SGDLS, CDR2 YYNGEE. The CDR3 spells CASSAGTGVVNEQFF. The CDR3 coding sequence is TGTGCCAGCAGCGCCGGGACAGGGGTGGTGAATGAGCAGTTCTTC.

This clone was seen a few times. The CDR3 loop is CASSQDTGGGNQPQHF. CDR3 nucleotide sequence: TGTGCCAGCAGCCAAGATACAGGGGGTGGGAATCAGCCCCAGCATTTT. The genes are TRBV4-2 and TRBJ1-5; TRBD1 matches at 8 bases. Germline trimming cut 0 bases from V and 4 bases from J; bases unmatched to any gene: 5. In germline, CDR1 is LGHNA, CDR2 YNFKEQ. The CDR3 runs 16 residues.

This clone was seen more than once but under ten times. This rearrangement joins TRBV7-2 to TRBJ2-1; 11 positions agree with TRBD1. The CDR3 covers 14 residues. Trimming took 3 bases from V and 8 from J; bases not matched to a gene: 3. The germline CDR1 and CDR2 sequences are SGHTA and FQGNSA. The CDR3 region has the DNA TGTGCCAGCAGCTTGGACAGGGGGCTTTATGAGCAGTTCTTC. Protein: CASSLDRGLYEQFF.

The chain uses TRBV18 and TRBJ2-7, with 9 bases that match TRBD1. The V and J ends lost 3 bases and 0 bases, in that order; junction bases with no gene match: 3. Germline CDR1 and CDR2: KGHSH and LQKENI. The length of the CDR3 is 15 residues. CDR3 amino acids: CASSPQQGASYEQYF. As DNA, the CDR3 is TGTGCCAGCTCACCGCAACAGGGGGCCTCCTACGAGCAGTACTTC.

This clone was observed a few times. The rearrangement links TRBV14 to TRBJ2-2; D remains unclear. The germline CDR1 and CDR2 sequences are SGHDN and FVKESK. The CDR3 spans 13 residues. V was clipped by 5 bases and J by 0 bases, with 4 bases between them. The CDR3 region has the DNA TGTGCCAGCAGCTTAGCGAACACCGGGGAGCTGTTTTTT. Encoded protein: CASSLANTGELFF.

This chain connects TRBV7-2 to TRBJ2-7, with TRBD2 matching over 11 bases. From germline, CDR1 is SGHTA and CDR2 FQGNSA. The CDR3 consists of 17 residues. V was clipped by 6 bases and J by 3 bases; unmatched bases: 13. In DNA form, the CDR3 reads TGTGCCAGCAGTTGGTCCCCACCGACTAGCGGGATCTACGAGCAGTACTTC. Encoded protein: CASSWSPPTSGIYEQYF. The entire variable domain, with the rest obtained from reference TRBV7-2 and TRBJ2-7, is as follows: GAGVSQSPSNKVTEKGKDVELRCDPISGHTALYWYRQSLGQGLEFLIYFQGNSAPDKSGLPSDRFSAERTGGSVSTLTIQRTQQEDSAVYLCASSWSPPTSGIYEQYFGPGTRLTVT.

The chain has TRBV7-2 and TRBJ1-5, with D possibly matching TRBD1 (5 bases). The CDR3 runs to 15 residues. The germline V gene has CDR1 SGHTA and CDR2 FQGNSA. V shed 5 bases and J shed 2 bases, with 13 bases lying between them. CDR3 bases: TGTGCCAGCAGCACCGGGGGGTCCGGCAATCAGCCCCAGCATTTT. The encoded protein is CASSTGGSGNQPQHF.

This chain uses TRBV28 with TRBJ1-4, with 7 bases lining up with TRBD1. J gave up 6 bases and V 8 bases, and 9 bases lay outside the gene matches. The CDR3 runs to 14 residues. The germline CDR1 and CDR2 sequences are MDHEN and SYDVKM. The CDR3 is CASYPGTAHEKLFF. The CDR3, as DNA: TGTGCCAGCTACCCCGGGACAGCACATGAAAAACTGTTTTTT.

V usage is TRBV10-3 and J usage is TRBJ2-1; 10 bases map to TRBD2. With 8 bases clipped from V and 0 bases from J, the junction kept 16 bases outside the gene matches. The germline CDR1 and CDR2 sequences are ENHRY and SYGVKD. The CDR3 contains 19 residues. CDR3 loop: CAIGFPMVAGGSSYNEQFF. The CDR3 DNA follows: TGTGCCATCGGTTTCCCTATGGTAGCGGGAGGAAGCTCCTACAATGAGCAGTTCTTC.